This T cell receptor beta chain is from a study of T-cell memory formation after mild COVID-19. Study-level background: TCR clusters mostly belonged to single donors.

This CDR3 contains 15 residues. V lost 5 bases, J lost 3 bases, and 17 bases lay in between. The germline V gene has CDR1 MNHEY and CDR2 SMNVEV (reference sequence). This clonotype came up a few times. The antigen is undetermined. TCRdb redid the calling of the 5' RACE reads with MiXCR, one entry per CDR3 protein. The table shows around 300,000 distinct CDR3 sequences, with roughly an eighth occurring only once. General observations from the study: The study found contracting CD4+ clones mainly in CM and EM and contracting CD8+ clones in EMRA. Whether second-wave clones peaking at day 37 were SARS-CoV-2 specific went unconfirmed. From day 15 to 85, contracting clones were balanced between CD4 and CD8, whereas later expanders leaned toward CD4+.

The TCR originated in a man younger than 35 who had mild COVID-19 (a few samples of this study predate the infection). Cell type and time point are not known. Specimen: PBMCs or a T cell subset sorted from them (not recorded which). The J gene is TRBJ2-7, the V gene TRBV27; possible D gene TRBD1, 5 bases. In DNA, the CDR3 is TGTGCCAGCAGTCCGTCGGCGTCTACAGGCTACGAGCAGTACGTC. Encoded protein: CASSPSASTGYEQYV.